This is a list of T cell receptor beta chains from one sample in a study of vaccination and CD4 T cells after COVID-19. These receptors' targets are unknown. TCRdb fed the PCR reads into MiXCR, producing one record per CDR3 protein. The table records approximately 12,000 distinct CDR3 sequences, approximately 45% of them present only once. What was sequenced was CD4+ T cells from blood, cultured in vitro. Every receptor here comes from a human donor who had recovered from COVID-19. Both conserved end residues are part of each CDR3. Each record gives: CDR3 length, D gene, V gene, clone size, J gene, CDR3 DNA, CDR3 protein. A D gene is named only where the DNA matches it firmly. Expanded clones are given a class, and other clones once, few, many or no size at all.

len: 12; d_gene: .; v_gene: TRBV28; abundance: .; j_gene: TRBJ2-5; CDR3nt: TGTGCCAGCAGACTCCCCCGGGGATTCCAGTACTTC; CDR3aa: CASRLPRGFQYF
len: 14; d_gene: .; v_gene: TRBV20-1; abundance: few; j_gene: TRBJ2-2; CDR3nt: TGCAGTGCTAGAGGTCGGGGCGCCGCCGGGGAGCTGTTTTTT; CDR3aa: CSARGRGAAGELFF
len: 14; d_gene: TRBD1; v_gene: TRBV20-1; abundance: few; j_gene: TRBJ2-5; CDR3nt: TGCAGTGCTAGCCGGGACAGGGCTTCGGGGACCCAGTACTTC; CDR3aa: CSASRDRASGTQYF
len: 17; d_gene: .; v_gene: TRBV6-1; abundance: .; j_gene: TRBJ2-7; CDR3nt: TGTGCCAGCAGTGAAGCAGGACTAAGGGAGGCAATCTACGAGCAGTACTTC; CDR3aa: CASSEAGLREAIYEQYF
len: 15; d_gene: .; v_gene: TRBV6-1; abundance: few; j_gene: TRBJ1-1; CDR3nt: TGTGCCAGCAGTCGGACGGCTACAACCCCGGACGAAGCTTTCTTT; CDR3aa: CASSRTATTPDEAFF
len: 20; d_gene: .; v_gene: TRBV7-3; abundance: .; j_gene: TRBJ2-3; CDR3nt: TGTGCCAGCAGCTTAACTAGTTCGGCGGGACAATTCGTCCGCACAGATACGCAGTATTTT; CDR3aa: CASSLTSSAGQFVRTDTQYF
len: 13; d_gene: TRBD2; v_gene: TRBV19; abundance: .; j_gene: TRBJ2-4; CDR3nt: TGTGCCAGTAGCGAGGGACTAGATGGCATTCAGTACTTC; CDR3aa: CASSEGLDGIQYF
len: 16; d_gene: .; v_gene: TRBV20-1; abundance: .; j_gene: TRBJ2-3; CDR3nt: TGCAGTGCTAGCTTTGTACGTGGGAAAGAAAGGGATACGCAGTATTTT; CDR3aa: CSASFVRGKERDTQYF
len: 13; d_gene: .; v_gene: TRBV5-1; abundance: .; j_gene: TRBJ2-7; CDR3nt: TGCGCCAGCAGCCCCGGACAGTCCTACGAGCAGTACTTC; CDR3aa: CASSPGQSYEQYF
len: 15; d_gene: TRBD2; v_gene: TRBV5-5; abundance: .; j_gene: TRBJ2-7; CDR3nt: TGTGCCAGCAGCTTGGGACTAGCGGACCAGTACGAGCAGTACTTC; CDR3aa: CASSLGLADQYEQYF
len: 14; d_gene: TRBD1; v_gene: TRBV7-2; abundance: medium-sized; j_gene: TRBJ2-5; CDR3nt: TGTGCCAGCAGCCGACAGGGATTGCTGGAGACCCAGTACTTC; CDR3aa: CASSRQGLLETQYF
len: 14; d_gene: .; v_gene: TRBV4-1; abundance: .; j_gene: TRBJ1-5; CDR3nt: TGCGCCAGCAGCCAAGATCGCCAGGATCAGCCCCAGCATTTT; CDR3aa: CASSQDRQDQPQHF
len: 14; d_gene: TRBD1; v_gene: TRBV19; abundance: .; j_gene: TRBJ1-5; CDR3nt: TGTGCCAGTAGTACCATGGGACAGGGGCAGCCCCAGCATTTT; CDR3aa: CASSTMGQGQPQHF
len: 15; d_gene: .; v_gene: TRBV7-9; abundance: few; j_gene: TRBJ2-3; CDR3nt: TGTGCCAGCAGCTTAGACGGGAGTGGCACAGATACGCAGTATTTT; CDR3aa: CASSLDGSGTDTQYF